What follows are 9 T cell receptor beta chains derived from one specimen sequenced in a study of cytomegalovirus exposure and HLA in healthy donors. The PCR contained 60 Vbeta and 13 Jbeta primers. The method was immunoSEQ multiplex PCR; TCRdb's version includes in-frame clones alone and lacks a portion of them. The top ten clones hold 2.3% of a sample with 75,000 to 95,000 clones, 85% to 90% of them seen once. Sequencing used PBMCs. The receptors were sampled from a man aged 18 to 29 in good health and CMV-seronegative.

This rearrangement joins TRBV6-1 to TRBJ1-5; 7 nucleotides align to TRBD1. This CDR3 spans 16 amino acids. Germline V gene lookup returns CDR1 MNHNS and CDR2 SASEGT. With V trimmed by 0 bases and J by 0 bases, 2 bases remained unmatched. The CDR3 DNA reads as TGTGCCAGCAGTGAAGCGGGGACAGTTAGCAATCAGCCCCAGCATTTT. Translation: CASSEAGTVSNQPQHF.

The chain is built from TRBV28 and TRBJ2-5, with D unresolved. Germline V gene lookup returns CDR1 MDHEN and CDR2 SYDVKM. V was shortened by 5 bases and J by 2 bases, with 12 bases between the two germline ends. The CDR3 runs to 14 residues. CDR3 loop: CASSPSVFQETQYF. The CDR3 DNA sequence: TGTGCCAGCAGTCCTTCGGTATTTCAAGAGACCCAGTACTTC.

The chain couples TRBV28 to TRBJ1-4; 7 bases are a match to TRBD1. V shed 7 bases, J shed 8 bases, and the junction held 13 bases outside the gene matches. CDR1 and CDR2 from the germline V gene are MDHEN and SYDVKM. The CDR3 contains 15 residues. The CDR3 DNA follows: TGTGCCAGCAAACCGCGACAGGGTGTTTTAGAAAAACTGTTTTTT. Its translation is CASKPRQGVLEKLFF. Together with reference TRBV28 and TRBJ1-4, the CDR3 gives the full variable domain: DVKVTQSSRYLVKRTGEKVFLECVQDMDHENMFWYRQDPGLGLRLIYFSYDVKMKEKGDIPEGYSVSREKKERFSLILESASTNQTSMYLCASKPRQGVLEKLFFGSGTQLSVL.

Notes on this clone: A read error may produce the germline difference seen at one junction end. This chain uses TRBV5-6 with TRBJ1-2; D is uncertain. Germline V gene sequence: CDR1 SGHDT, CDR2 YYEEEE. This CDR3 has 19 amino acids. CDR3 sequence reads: CASSLPSGDRAYLNYGYAF. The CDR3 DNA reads TGTGCCAGCAGCCTACCGAGCGGGGATCGAGCCTACCTAAACTATGGCTACGCCTTC. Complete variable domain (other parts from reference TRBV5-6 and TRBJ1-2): DAGVTQSPTHLIKTRGQQVTLRCSPKSGHDTVSWYQQALGQGPQFIFQYYEEEERQRGNFPDRFSGHQFPNYSSELNVNALLLGDSALYLCASSLPSGDRAYLNYGYAFGSGTRLTVV.

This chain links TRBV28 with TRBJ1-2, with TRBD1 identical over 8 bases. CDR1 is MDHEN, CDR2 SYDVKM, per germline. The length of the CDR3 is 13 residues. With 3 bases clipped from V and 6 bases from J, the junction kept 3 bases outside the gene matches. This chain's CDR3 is CASSLNRGDGYTF. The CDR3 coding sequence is TGTGCCAGCAGTTTGAACAGGGGGGATGGCTACACCTTC.

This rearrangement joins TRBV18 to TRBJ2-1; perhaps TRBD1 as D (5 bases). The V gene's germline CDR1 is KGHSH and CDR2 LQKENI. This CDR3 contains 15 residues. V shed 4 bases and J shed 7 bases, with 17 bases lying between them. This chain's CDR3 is CASSRGHKERNEQFF. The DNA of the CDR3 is TGTGCCAGCTCACGAGGACACAAGGAACGGAATGAGCAGTTCTTC.

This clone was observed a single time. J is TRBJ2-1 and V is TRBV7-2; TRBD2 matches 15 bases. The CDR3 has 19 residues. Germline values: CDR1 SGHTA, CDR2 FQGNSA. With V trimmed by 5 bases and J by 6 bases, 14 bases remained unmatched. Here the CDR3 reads CASSPRTSGRAVWGNEQFF. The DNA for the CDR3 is TGTGCCAGCAGCCCCCGGACTAGCGGGAGGGCCGTATGGGGCAATGAGCAGTTCTTC.

CDR3 region: CASSSKATGNQPQHF. The CDR3 nucleotides are TGTGCCAGCAGTTCAAAAGCGACGGGGAATCAGCCCCAGCATTTT. This chain connects TRBV2 to TRBJ1-5, with D unclear. This CDR3 is 15 amino acids long. CDR1 is SNHLY and CDR2 is FYNNEI in the germline V gene. The V end lost 5 bases, the J end lost 4 bases, and 15 bases lay between the germline ends. Looking up the rest from reference TRBV2 and TRBJ1-5 gives the full variable domain: EPEVTQTPSHQVTQMGQEVILRCVPISNHLYFYWYRQILGQKVEFLVSFYNNEISEKSEIFDDQFSVERPDGSNFTLKIRSTKLEDSAMYFCASSSKATGNQPQHFGDGTRLSIL.

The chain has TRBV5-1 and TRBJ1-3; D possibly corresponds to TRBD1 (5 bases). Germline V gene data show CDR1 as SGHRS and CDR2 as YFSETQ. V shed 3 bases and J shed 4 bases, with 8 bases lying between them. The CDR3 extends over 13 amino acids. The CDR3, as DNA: TGCGCCAGCAGCTATGGACACGGAAACACCATATATTTT. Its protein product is CASSYGHGNTIYF.